This T cell receptor (beta chain) was captured by sequencing in a study of early T cells in non-severe SARS-CoV-2 infection (dated by TCRdb to the early 2020s). The study in broad terms: Bulk RNA from unsorted whole blood was used for TCR sequencing, so alpha and beta chains could not be paired.

Paper-wide results and their limitations: VDJdb matching was skewed toward anti-spike CD8 responses and likely underestimated virus-specific expansions by missing private and CD4 specificities.

This was a case-control study nested in a cohort of healthcare workers in London, UK, who had nasopharyngeal swab PCR tests and blood samples taken every week. Healthcare workers were recruited during the week of the UK lockdown, between 23 and 31 March 2020, and followed weekly for up to roughly 15 weeks. The library was built by means of 5' RACE. The instrument given in TCRdb is NextSeq 500. The TCR library protocol attached unique molecular identifiers to individual cDNA molecules to correct for sequencing error and PCR bias. TCR alpha and beta chains were both sequenced, and the abundances of alpha and beta sequences in each sample were closely correlated with each other. The original methods were these. Decombinator V4 was used to perform V gene, J gene and CDR3 annotation of TCR sequences. TCRs were defined as expanded if a significant change between any two time points was detected under a Poisson model with p below 0.0001. TCR abundances were normalised to the total number of TCRs sequenced in each sample and reported as counts per million. TRAV1-2 paired with TRAJ12, TRAJ20 or TRAJ33 defined MAIT TCRs, while TRAV10 paired with TRAJ18 defined iNKT TCRs. VDJdb, accessed 1 November 2021, was searched for CMV, EBV and SARS-CoV-2 annotated TCRs, with TCRs annotated for multiple antigens excluded. TCRdb reprocessing: public reads trimmed at Q25 with fastp, clones called with MiXCR, in-frame beta chains kept. Duplicate CDR3 protein sequences are folded into a single record with the most common DNA and genes. The V and J calls were not made by the authors but by TCRdb's processing. Across this sample there are roughly 64,000 distinct CDR3 sequences, with approximately 9.2% seen only once. The ten biggest clones cover 13% of the sample.

This clonotype appeared many times. Its target antigen remains unknown. Qualities for individual bases were not recorded, and no much larger clone is one base off. V is cut by 6 bases and J by 6 bases, and the space between the germline ends is 15 bases. The CDR3, from cysteine to phenylalanine, totals 14 residues. This entry keeps only the CDR3 DNA: 42 bases, framed from base 1. Here the chain combines TRBV12-3 or TRBV12-4 and TRBJ1-5; the D gene identity is not certain. Specimen: whole blood, collected at baseline. The clonotype was recovered from an adult who was a healthcare worker with PCR-confirmed SARS-CoV-2 infection or an uninfected control (not recorded which). The CDR3 reads as follows: CASRDTGSGQPQHF. The bases read TGTGCCAGCAGGGATACCGGATCCGGTCAGCCCCAGCATTTT.